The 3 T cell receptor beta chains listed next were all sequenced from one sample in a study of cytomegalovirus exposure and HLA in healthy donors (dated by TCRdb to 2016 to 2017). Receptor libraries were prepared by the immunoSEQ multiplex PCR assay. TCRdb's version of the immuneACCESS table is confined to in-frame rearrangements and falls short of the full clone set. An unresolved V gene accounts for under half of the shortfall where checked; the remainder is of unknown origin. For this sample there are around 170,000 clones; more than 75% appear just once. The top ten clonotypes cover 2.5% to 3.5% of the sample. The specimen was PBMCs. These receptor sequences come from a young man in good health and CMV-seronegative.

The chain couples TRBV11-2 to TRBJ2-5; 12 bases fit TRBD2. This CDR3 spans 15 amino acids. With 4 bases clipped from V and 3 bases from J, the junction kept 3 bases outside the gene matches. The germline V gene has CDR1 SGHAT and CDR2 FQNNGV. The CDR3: CASSSGLAGEETQYF. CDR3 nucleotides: TGTGCCAGCAGCTCGGGACTAGCGGGCGAAGAGACCCAGTACTTC. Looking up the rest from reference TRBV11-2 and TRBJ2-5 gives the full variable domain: EAGVAQSPRYKIIEKRQSVAFWCNPISGHATLYWYQQILGQGPKLLIQFQNNGVVDDSQLPKDRFSAERLKGVDSTLKIQPAKLEDSAVYLCASSSGLAGEETQYFGPGTRLLVL.

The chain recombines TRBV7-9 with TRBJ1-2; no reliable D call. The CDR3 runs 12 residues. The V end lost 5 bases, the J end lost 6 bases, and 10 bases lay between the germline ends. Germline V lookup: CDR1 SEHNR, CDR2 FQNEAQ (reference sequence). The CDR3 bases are TGTGCCAGCAGCCCCCAGAATAATGGCTACACCTTC. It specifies CASSPQNNGYTF.

The CDR3 here is CASSGGQQNTEAFF. CDR3 coding DNA: TGTGCCAGCAGTGGAGGACAGCAGAACACTGAAGCTTTCTTT. This chain joins TRBV2 and TRBJ1-1; D is possibly TRBD1 (6 bases). V was pared by 4 bases and J by 1 base, with 10 bases between. The CDR3 is 14 residues long. The germline CDR1 and CDR2 sequences are SNHLY and FYNNEI.